The 4 T cell receptor beta chains below all came from one sample that was sequenced in a study of pediatric ulcerative colitis. The method was immunoSEQ multiplex PCR; TCRdb's version includes in-frame clones alone and lacks a portion of them. The sample has 64,000 or so clones; 77% are singletons. The specimen sequenced was blood. These receptors all stem from a boy aged 5-17 years with moderate ulcerative colitis.

This clone was observed a handful of times. This chain joins TRBV19 and TRBJ1-1; unclear D gene. This CDR3 is built from 15 residues. The germline V gene encodes CDR1 LNHDA and CDR2 SQIVND (reference sequence). Deletions cut 4 bases from V and 6 bases from J, with 18 bases between. CDR3 sequence reads: CASSRIGGVEAEAFF. Written as DNA, the CDR3 is TGTGCCAGTAGTAGGATAGGTGGGGTCGAAGCTGAAGCTTTCTTT.

In its sample, this clone was seen a few times. This chain connects TRBV6-1 to TRBJ1-1, with D possibly being TRBD1 (5 bases). The CDR3 runs to 10 residues. Germline-derived CDR1 and CDR2 are MNHNS and SASEGT. Trimming took off 5 bases at V and 13 bases at J, with 11 bases between the two ends. CDR3 amino acids: CASSQRGDFF. The CDR3 DNA follows: TGTGCCAGCAGTCAAAGGGGTGATTTCTTT.

The V gene is TRBV15, the J gene TRBJ1-2; TRBD1 matches at 8 bases. The CDR3 spans 13 residues. The germline V gene has CDR1 LNHNV and CDR2 YYDKDF (reference sequence). J lost 7 bases, V lost 3 bases, and 4 bases had no gene match. CDR3 DNA: TGTGCCACCAGCAGGACAGGGGAGGGTGGCTACACCTTC. Its translation is CATSRTGEGGYTF.

This clone was recorded a few times. The rearrangement joins TRBV6-6 to TRBJ1-1; possible D gene TRBD1, 6 bases. CDR3 length: 14 residues. CDR1 and CDR2 from the germline V gene are MNHNY and SVGAGI (reference sequence). Trimming pared 7 bases from V and 4 bases from J, leaving 16 bases between. The CDR3 reads CASTAYRVGTEAFF. CDR3 bases: TGTGCCAGCACCGCGTACAGGGTGGGCACTGAAGCTTTCTTT.